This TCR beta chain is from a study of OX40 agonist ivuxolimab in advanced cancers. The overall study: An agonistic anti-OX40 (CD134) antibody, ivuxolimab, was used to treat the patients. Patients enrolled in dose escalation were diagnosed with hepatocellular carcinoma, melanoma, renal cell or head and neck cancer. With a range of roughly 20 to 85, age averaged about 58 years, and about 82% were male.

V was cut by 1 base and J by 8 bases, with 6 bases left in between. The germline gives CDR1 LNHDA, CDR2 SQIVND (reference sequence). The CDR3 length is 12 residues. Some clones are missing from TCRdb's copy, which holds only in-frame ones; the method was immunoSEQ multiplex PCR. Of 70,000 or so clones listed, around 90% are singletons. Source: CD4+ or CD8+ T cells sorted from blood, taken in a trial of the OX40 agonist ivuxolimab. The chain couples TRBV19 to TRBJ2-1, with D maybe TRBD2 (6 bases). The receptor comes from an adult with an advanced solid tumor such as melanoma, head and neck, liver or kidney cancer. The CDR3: CASSIGGDEQFF. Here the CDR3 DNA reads TGTGCCAGTAGTATAGGGGGGGATGAGCAGTTCTTC.